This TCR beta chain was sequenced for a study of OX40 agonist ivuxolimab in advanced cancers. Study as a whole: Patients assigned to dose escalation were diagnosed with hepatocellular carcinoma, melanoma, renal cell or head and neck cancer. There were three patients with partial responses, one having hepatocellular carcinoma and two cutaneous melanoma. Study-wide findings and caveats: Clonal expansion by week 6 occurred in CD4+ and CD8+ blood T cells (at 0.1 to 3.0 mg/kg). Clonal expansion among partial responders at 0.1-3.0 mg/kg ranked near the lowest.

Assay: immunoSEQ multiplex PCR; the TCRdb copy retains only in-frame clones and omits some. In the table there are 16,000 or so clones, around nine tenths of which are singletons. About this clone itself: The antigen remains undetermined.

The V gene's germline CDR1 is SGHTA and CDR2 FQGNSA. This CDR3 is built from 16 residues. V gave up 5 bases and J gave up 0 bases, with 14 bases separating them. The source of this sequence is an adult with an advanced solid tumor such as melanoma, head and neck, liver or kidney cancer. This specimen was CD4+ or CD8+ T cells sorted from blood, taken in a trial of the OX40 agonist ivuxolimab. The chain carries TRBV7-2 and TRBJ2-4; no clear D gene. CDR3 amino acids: CASSPSSSLAKNIQYF. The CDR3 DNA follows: TGTGCCAGCAGCCCCAGCTCTTCCCTAGCCAAAAACATTCAGTACTTC.